Included here is one T cell receptor beta chain sequence, with context. The antigen remains undetermined. Germline-derived CDR1 and CDR2 are SGHTA and FQGNSA. Trimming removed 8 bases from V and 5 bases from J; junction bases left unmatched: 7. The CDR3 sequence is 14 residues long. This record belongs to a study of blood T cells in healthy people across ages. Points from the study as a whole: Estimates drawn from one million T cells were deemed to understate diversity.

For the second PCR, which ran for 7 to 11 cycles, a sample-barcoded 5' primer and a J-beta primer mix were used. TCRdb called the 5' RACE reads again in MiXCR, with one record for every CDR3 protein. In the table there are around 790,000 distinct CDR3 sequences, approximately 48% of which are singletons. V is TRBV7-2 and J is TRBJ2-2, with 8 bases fitting TRBD1. The clonotype was recovered from a man in his fifties or sixties in good health. The sequencing input was blood. CDR3 nucleotides: TGTGCCAGCGCTTCAGGGGGCAGTACCGGGGAGCTGTTTTTT. Translated: CASASGGSTGELFF.